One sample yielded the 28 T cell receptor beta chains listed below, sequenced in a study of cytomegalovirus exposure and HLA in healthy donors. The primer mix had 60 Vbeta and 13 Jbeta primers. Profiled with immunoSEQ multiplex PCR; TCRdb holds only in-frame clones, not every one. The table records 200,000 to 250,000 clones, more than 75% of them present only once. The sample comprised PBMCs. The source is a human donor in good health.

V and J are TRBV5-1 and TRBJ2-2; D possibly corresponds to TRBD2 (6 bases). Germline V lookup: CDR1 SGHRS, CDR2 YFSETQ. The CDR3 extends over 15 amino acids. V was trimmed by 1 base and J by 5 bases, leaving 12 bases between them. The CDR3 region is CASSLRGRETGELFF. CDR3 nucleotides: TGCGCCAGCAGCTTGCGGGGGAGAGAGACCGGGGAGCTGTTTTTT.

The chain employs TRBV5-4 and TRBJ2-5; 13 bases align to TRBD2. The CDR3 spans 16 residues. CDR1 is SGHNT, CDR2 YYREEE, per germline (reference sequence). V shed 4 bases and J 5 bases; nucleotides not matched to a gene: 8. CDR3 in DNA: TGTGCCAGCAGCCGTGGGACTAGCGGGGAACGGGAGACCCAGTACTTC. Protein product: CASSRGTSGERETQYF.

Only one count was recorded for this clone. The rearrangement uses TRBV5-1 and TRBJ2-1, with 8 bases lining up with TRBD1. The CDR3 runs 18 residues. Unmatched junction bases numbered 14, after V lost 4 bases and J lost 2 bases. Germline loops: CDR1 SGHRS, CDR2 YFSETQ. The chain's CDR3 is CASSPDRAESGAYNEQFF. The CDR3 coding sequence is TGCGCCAGCAGCCCGGACAGGGCAGAATCCGGGGCCTACAATGAGCAGTTCTTC.

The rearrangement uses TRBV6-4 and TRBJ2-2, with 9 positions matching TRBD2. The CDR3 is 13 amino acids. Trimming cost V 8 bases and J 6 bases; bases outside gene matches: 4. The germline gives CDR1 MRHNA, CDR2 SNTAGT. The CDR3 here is CASEKREAGELFF. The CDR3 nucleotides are TGTGCCAGCGAAAAGCGGGAGGCCGGGGAGCTGTTTTTT.

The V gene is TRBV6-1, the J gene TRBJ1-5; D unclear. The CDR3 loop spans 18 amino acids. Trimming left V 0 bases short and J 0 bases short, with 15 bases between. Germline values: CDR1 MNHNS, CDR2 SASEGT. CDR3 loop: CASSEAPPGTGSNQPQHF. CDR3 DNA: TGTGCCAGCAGTGAAGCTCCCCCCGGTACGGGTAGCAATCAGCCCCAGCATTTT.

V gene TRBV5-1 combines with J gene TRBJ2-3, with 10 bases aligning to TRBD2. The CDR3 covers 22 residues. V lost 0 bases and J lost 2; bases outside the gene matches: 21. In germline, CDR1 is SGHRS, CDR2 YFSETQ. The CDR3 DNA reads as TGCGCCAGCAGCTTGGTCTGGCTCGGTCTAGCGGGGGCGACTACGTACACAGATACGCAGTATTTT. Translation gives CASSLVWLGLAGATTYTDTQYF.

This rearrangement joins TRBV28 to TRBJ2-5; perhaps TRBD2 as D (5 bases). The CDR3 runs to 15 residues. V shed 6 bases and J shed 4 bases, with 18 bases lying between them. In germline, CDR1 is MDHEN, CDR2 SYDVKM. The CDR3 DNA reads TGTGCCAGCAGCCTAGAGCGGACGAGACGAGAGACCCAGTACTTC. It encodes CASSLERTRRETQYF.

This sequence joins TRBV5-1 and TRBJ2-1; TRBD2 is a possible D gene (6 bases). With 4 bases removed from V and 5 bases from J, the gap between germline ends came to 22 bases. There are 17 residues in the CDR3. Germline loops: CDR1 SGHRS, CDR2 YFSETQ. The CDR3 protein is CASSLSWRASFHNEQFF. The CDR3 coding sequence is TGCGCCAGCAGCCTGTCTTGGAGGGCGTCTTTCCACAATGAGCAGTTCTTC.

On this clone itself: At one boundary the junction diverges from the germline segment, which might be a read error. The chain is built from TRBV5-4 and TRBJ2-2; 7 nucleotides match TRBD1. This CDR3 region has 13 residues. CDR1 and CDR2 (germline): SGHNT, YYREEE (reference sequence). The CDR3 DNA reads TGTGCCAGCAGCTTGTTATACGCAGGGGGGCTGTTTTTT. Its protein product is CASSLLYAGGLFF.

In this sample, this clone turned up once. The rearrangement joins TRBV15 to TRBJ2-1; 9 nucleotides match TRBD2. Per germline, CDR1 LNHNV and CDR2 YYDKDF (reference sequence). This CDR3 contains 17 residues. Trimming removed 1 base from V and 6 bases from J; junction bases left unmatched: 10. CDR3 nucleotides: TGTGCCACCAGCAGAGTCCAGGGAGCGGGAGGTGGCAATGAGCAGTTCTTC. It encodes CATSRVQGAGGGNEQFF. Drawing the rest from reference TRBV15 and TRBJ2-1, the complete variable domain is DAMVIQNPRYQVTQFGKPVTLSCSQTLNHNVMYWYQQKSSQAPKLLFHYYDKDFNNEADTPDNFQSRRPNTSFCFLDIRSPGLGDTAMYLCATSRVQGAGGGNEQFFGPGTRLTVL.

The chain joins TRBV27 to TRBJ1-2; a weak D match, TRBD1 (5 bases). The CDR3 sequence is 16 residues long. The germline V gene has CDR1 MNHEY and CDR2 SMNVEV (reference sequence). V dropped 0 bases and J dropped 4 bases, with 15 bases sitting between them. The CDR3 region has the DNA TGTGCCAGCAGTTTATCTACCCCGGCAGGGATCTATGGCTACACCTTC. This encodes CASSLSTPAGIYGYTF.

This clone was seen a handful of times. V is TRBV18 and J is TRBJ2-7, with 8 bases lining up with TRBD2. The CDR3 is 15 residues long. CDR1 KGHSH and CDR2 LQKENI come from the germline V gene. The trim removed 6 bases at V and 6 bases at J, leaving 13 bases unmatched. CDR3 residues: CASSPGRERSREQYF. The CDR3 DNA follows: TGTGCCAGCTCCCCCGGGAGGGAGCGATCGCGCGAGCAGTACTTC.

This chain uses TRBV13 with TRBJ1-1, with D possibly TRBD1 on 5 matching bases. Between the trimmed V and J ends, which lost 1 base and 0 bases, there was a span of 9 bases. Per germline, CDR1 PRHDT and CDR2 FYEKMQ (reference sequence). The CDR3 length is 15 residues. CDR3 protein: CASSLDRGVNTEAFF. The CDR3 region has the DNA TGTGCCAGCAGCTTAGATCGGGGGGTGAACACTGAAGCTTTCTTT.

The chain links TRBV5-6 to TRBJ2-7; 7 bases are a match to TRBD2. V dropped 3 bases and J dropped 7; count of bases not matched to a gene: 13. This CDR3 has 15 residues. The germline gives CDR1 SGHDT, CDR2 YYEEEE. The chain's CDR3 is CASSWYDRLAGEQYF. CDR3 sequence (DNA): TGTGCCAGCAGCTGGTATGATAGACTAGCTGGGGAGCAGTACTTC.

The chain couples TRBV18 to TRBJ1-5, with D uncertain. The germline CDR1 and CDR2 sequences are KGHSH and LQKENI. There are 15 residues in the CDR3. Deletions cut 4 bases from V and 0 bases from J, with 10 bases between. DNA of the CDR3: TGTGCCAGCTCACGACGGGAGGTTAGCAATCAGCCCCAGCATTTT. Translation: CASSRREVSNQPQHF. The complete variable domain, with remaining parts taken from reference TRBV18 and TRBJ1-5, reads NAGVMQNPRHLVRRRGQEARLRCSPMKGHSHVYWYRQLPEEGLKFMVYLQKENIIDESGMPKERFSAEFPKEGPSILRIQQVVRGDSAAYFCASSRREVSNQPQHFGDGTRLSIL.

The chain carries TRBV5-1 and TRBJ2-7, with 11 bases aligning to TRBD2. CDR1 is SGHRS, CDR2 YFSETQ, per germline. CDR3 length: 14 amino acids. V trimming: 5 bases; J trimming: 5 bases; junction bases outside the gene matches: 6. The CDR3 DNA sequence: TGCGCCAGCAGACTAGCGGGAGAAGGGAACGAGCAGTACTTC. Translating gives CASRLAGEGNEQYF.

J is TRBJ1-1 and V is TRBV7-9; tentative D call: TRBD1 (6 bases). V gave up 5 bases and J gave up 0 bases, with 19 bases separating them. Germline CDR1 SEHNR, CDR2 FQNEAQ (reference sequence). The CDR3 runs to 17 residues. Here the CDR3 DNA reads TGTGCCAGCAGCCATAGTGGGTGGGGGCTCATGAACACTGAAGCTTTCTTT. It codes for CASSHSGWGLMNTEAFF.

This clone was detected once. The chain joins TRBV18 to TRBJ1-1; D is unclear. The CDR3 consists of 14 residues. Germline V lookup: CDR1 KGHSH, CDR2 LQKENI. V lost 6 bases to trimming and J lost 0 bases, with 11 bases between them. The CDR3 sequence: CASSPGELNTEAFF. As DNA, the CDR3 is TGTGCCAGCTCCCCCGGGGAACTGAACACTGAAGCTTTCTTT.

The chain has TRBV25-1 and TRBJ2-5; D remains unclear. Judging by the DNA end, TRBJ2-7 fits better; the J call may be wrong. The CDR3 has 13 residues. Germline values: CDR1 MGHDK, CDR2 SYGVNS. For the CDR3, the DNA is TGTGCCAGCAGAGGAGAACCAGCTTACGAGCAGTACTTC. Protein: CASRGEPAYEQYF.

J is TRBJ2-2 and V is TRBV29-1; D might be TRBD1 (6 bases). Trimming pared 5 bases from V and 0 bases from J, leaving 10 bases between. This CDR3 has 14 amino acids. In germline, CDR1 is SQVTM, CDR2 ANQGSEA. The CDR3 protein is CSVSTGSNTGELFF. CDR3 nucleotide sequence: TGCAGCGTTTCGACAGGTTCGAACACCGGGGAGCTGTTTTTT.

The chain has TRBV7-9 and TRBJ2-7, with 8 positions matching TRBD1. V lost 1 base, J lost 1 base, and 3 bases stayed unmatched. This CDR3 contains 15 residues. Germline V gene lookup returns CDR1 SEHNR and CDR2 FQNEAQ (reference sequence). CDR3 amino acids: CASSLVTGGSYEQYF. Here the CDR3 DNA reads TGTGCCAGCAGCTTAGTTACAGGGGGTTCCTACGAGCAGTACTTC.

CDR3 coding DNA: TGTGCCAGCAGCTCTCGGGACAGGGGCCCAACGAACACCGGGGAGCTGTTTTTT. Protein: CASSSRDRGPTNTGELFF. The V and J genes are TRBV7-8 and TRBJ2-2; 10 nucleotides align to TRBD1. V trimming: 4 bases; J trimming: 0 bases; junction bases outside the gene matches: 8. CDR3 length: 18 residues. The germline CDR1 and CDR2 sequences are SGHVS and FQNEAQ. The full variable domain, its missing parts supplied by reference TRBV7-8 and TRBJ2-2, is GAGVSQSPRYKVAKRGQDVALRCDPISGHVSLFWYQQALGQGPEFLTYFQNEAQLDKSGLPSDRFFAERPEGSVSTLKIQRTQQEDSAVYLCASSSRDRGPTNTGELFFGEGSRLTVL.

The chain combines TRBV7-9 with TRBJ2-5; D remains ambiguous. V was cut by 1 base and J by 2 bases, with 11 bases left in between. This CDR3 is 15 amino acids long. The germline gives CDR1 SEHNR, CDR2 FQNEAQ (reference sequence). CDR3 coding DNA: TGTGCCAGCAGCTTAGACCGTTTACTACAAGAGACCCAGTACTTC. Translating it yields CASSLDRLLQETQYF. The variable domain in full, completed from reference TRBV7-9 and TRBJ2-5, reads DTGVSQNPRHKITKRGQNVTFRCDPISEHNRLYWYRQTLGQGPEFLTYFQNEAQLEKSRLLSDRFSAERPKGSFSTLEIQRTEQGDSAMYLCASSLDRLLQETQYFGPGTRLLVL.

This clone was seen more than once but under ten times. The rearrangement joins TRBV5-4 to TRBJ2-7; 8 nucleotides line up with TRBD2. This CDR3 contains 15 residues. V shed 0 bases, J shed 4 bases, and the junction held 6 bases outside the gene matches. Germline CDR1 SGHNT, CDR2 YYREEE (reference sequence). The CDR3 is CASSLDTGGPYEQYF. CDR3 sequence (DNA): TGTGCCAGCAGCTTGGATACGGGAGGGCCTTACGAGCAGTACTTC.

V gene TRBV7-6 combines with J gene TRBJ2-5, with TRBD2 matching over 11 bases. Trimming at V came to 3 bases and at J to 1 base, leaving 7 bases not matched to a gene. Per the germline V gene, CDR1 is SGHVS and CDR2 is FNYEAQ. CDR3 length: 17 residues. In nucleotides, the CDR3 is TGTGCCAGCAGCTTGGGGACTAGCGGAGCGTTCCAAGAGACCCAGTACTTC. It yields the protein CASSLGTSGAFQETQYF.

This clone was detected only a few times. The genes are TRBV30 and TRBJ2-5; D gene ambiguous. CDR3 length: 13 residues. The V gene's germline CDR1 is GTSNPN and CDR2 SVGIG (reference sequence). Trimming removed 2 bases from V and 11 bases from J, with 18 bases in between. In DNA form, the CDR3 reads TGTGCCTGGAGTAAGGCGGATTACAATGAGCAGTACTTC. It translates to CAWSKADYNEQYF.

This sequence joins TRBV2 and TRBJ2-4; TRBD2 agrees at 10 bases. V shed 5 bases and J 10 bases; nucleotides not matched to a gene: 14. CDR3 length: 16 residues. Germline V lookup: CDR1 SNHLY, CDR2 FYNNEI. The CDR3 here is CASSFRGSGRAPIQYF. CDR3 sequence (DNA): TGTGCCAGCAGTTTCCGGGGGAGCGGGAGGGCCCCTATTCAGTACTTC.

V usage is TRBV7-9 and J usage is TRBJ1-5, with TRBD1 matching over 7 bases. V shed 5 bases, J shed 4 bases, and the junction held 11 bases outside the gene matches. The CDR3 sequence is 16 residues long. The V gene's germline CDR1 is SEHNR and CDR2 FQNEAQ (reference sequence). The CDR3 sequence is CASSRMRQGPNQPQHF. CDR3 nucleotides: TGTGCCAGCAGCCGTATGCGACAGGGCCCTAATCAGCCCCAGCATTTT.